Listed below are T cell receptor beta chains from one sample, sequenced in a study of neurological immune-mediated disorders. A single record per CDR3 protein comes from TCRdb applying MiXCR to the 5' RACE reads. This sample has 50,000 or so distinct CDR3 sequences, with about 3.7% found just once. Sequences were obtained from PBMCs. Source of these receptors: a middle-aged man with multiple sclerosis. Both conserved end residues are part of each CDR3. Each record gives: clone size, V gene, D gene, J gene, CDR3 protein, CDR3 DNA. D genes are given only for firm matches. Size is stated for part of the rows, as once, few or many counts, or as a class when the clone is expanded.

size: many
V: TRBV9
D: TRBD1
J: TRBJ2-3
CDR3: CASSAYDRVRDTQYF
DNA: TGTGCCAGCAGCGCTTACGACAGGGTGAGAGATACGCAGTATTTT

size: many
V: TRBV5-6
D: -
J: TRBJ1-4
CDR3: CASSPGASEKLFF
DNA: TGTGCCAGCAGCCCGGGGGCGAGTGAAAAACTGTTTTTT

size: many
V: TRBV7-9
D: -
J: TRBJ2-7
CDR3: CASTYLNEQYF
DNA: TGTGCCAGCACCTATCTTAACGAGCAGTACTTC

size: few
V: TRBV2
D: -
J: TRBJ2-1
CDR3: CASRTGSYNEQFF
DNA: TGTGCCAGCAGGACGGGCTCCTACAATGAGCAGTTCTTC

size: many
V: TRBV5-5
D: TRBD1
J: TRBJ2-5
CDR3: CASSLGTGGAEETQYF
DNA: TGTGCCAGCAGCTTGGGGACAGGGGGCGCAGAGGAGACCCAGTACTTC

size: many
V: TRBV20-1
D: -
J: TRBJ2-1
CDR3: CSARAPDRSNNEQFF
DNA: TGCAGTGCTAGAGCCCCAGACAGGAGTAACAATGAGCAGTTCTTC

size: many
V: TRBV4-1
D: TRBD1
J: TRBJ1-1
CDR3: CASSHSRTGAGNTEAFF
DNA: TGCGCCAGCAGCCATTCTAGGACAGGGGCCGGGAACACTGAAGCTTTCTTT

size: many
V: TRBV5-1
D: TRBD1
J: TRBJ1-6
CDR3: CASSTGGESPLHF
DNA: TGCGCCAGCAGCACAGGGGGCGAATCACCCCTCCACTTT

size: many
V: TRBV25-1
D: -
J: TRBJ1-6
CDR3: CASSELSNSPLHF
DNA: TGTGCCAGCAGTGAATTAAGTAATTCACCCCTCCACTTT

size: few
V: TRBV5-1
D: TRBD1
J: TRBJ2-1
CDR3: CTSSSTGTGGDEQFF
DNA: TGCACCAGCAGCTCAACCGGGACAGGGGGCGACGAGCAGTTCTTC

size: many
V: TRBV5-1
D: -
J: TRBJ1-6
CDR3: CASSFGRDSPLHF
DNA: TGCGCCAGCAGCTTCGGACGAGACTCACCCCTCCACTTT

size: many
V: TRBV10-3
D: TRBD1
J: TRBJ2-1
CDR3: CAISERPLGTGSYNEQFF
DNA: TGTGCCATCAGTGAACGGCCGTTGGGGACAGGCTCCTACAATGAGCAGTTCTTC

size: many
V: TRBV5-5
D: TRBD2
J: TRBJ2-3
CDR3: CASSVDGTSGGAGDTQYF
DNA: TGTGCCAGCAGCGTCGACGGGACTAGCGGGGGGGCCGGAGATACGCAGTATTTT

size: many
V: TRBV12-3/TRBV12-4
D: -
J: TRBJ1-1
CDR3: CASSPPGMTEAFF
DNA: TGTGCCAGCAGCCCTCCAGGGATGACTGAAGCTTTCTTT

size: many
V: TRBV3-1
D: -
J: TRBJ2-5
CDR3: CASSRIGDLTQETQYF
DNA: TGTGCCAGCAGCCGCATTGGGGACTTAACCCAAGAGACCCAGTACTTC

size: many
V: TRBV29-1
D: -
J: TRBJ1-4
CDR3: CSVGFGGKLFF
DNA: TGCAGCGTTGGTTTTGGAGGAAAACTGTTTTTT

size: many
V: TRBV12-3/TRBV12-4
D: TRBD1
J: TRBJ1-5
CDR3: CASADRGRPQHF
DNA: TGTGCCAGCGCGGACAGGGGGCGGCCCCAGCATTTT

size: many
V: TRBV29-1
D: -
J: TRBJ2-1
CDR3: CSVLGLINEQFF
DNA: TGCAGCGTCCTGGGACTGATCAATGAGCAGTTCTTC

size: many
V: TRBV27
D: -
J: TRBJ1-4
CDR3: CASSFGGRQEKLFF
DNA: TGTGCCAGCAGCTTCGGGGGGAGACAGGAAAAACTGTTTTTT

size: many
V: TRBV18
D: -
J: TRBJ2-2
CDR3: CASSPWAQASSTGELFF
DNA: TGTGCCAGCTCACCATGGGCGCAGGCTTCGAGCACCGGGGAGCTGTTTTTT

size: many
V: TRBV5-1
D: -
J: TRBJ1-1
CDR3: CASSLAAGGTEAFF
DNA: TGCGCCAGCAGCTTGGCCGCTGGGGGCACTGAAGCTTTCTTT

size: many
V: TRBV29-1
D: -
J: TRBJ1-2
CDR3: CSVEDRDFYGYTF
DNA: TGCAGCGTTGAAGATAGGGACTTCTATGGCTACACCTTC

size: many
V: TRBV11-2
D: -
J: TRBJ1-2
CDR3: CASSFGDYGYTF
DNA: TGTGCCAGCAGCTTCGGGGACTATGGCTACACCTTC

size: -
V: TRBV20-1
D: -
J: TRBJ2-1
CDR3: CSAARPNEQFF
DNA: TGCAGTGCCGCCCGTCCCAATGAGCAGTTCTTC

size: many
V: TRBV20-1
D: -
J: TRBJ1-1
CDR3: CSAREFDGGTEAFF
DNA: TGCAGTGCTAGAGAATTCGACGGGGGGACTGAAGCTTTCTTT

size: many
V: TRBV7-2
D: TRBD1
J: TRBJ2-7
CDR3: CASSFRGGQGASYEQYF
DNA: TGTGCCAGCAGCTTCAGAGGAGGACAGGGGGCTTCCTACGAGCAGTACTTC